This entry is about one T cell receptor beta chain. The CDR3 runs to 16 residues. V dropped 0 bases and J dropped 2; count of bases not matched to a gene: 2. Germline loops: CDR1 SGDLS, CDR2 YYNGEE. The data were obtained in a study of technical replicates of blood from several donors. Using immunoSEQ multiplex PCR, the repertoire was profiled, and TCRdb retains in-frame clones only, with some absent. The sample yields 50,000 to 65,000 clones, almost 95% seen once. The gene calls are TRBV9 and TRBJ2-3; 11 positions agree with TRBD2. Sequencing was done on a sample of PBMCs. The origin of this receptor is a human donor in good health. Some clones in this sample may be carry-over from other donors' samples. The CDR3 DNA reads TGTGCCAGCAGCGTAGGGACTAGCGGGTCCACAGATACGCAGTATTTT. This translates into CASSVGTSGSTDTQYF.